This TCR beta chain emerged from a study of shared clonotypes between healthy human individuals. In regard to this clone: Its antigen is currently unknown.

Findings and limits, study-wide: The study found about 5% of naive CD4 clonotypes shared across several donors. The study found lower generation probabilities in non-shared clonotypes than in those shared by all four donors.

The ends were cut back, 1 base at V and 4 bases at J, with 16 bases in the middle. There are 16 residues in the CDR3. Germline V gene sequence: CDR1 SGHAT, CDR2 FQNNGV. A deep-level run was used for the assay. In the sorted-subset replicate PCRs, about 190 ng DNA, around 30,000 T cell genomes, was used. TCRdb keeps only in-frame clones here, not all; method: immunoSEQ multiplex PCR. The sample lists some 660,000 clones, around 73% occurring once. Sequencing input: memory CD4+ T cells sorted from blood. The sample's subset: CD45RA-negative fraction. The receptor comes from a woman in her thirties in good health. This chain links TRBV11-2 with TRBJ1-2; perhaps TRBD1 as D (5 bases). The CDR3 sequence is CASSLGLDTGFYGYTF. CDR3 nucleotides: TGTGCCAGCAGCTTAGGTCTGGACACCGGATTCTATGGCTACACCTTC. Variable domain in full (rest from reference TRBV11-2 and TRBJ1-2): EAGVAQSPRYKIIEKRQSVAFWCNPISGHATLYWYQQILGQGPKLLIQFQNNGVVDDSQLPKDRFSAERLKGVDSTLKIQPAKLEDSAVYLCASSLGLDTGFYGYTFGSGTRLTVV.